The rows below give T cell receptor beta chains drawn from one sample of a study of Ad26.COV2.S vaccination and SARS-CoV-2 variants. Profiling relied on immunoSEQ multiplex PCR, and the TCRdb table lists in-frame clones only, not all of them. The repertoire has around 300,000 clones, 85% to 90% of them found once; the top ten carry 4.5% to 7%. This material consisted of peripheral blood, taken in a trial of Ad26.COV2.S vaccine versus placebo. These receptors were taken from a person between 18 and 59 years old who received the Ad26.COV2.S COVID-19 vaccine or a placebo. Each CDR3 is given with its conserved first and last residue. The D gene is left open where the match is weak. A clone size is listed for some rows: how often the clone was seen (once, few, many), or a class if it is expanded.

size | J | D | V | CDR3 | DNA
NA | TRBJ2-1 | NA | TRBV18 | CASSPPGLHVINEQFF | TGTGCCAGCTCACCACCGGGACTTCATGTTATAAATGAGCAGTTCTTC
NA | TRBJ2-3 | NA | TRBV9 | CASSAWDSTDTQYF | TGTGCCAGCAGCGCCTGGGACAGCACAGATACGCAGTATTTT
NA | TRBJ2-6 | NA | TRBV5-6 | CASHFSRVPISGANVLTF | TGTGCCAGCCACTTCAGCCGGGTTCCTATCTCTGGGGCCAACGTCCTGACTTTC
NA | TRBJ2-7 | TRBD2 | TRBV4-3 | CASSQGGLASIGEQYF | TGCGCCAGCAGCCAAGGGGGACTAGCTTCGATAGGAGAGCAGTACTTC
NA | TRBJ1-4 | NA | TRBV7-8 | CASSSEWGASGEKLFF | TGTGCCAGCAGCTCAGAATGGGGGGCCAGCGGTGAAAAACTGTTTTTT
once | TRBJ2-3 | NA | TRBV9 | CASSVEVADTQYF | TGTGCCAGCAGCGTAGAGGTGGCAGATACGCAGTATTTT
NA | TRBJ2-7 | NA | TRBV5-1 | CASSLAPDGYEQYF | TGCGCCAGCAGCCTAGCCCCGGACGGATACGAGCAGTACTTC
NA | TRBJ2-5 | NA | TRBV7-9 | CASSLDSQETQYF | TGTGCCAGCAGCTTAGACTCCCAAGAGACCCAGTACTTC
NA | TRBJ2-1 | NA | TRBV27 | CASSLYDSGNEQFF | TGTGCCAGCAGTTTATATGACAGCGGCAATGAGCAGTTCTTC
NA | TRBJ2-1 | NA | TRBV5-1 | CATAPGQYYNEQFF | TGCGCCACCGCTCCGGGACAATACTACAATGAGCAGTTCTTC
NA | TRBJ1-3 | NA | TRBV6-6 | CASSYSRSGNTIYF | TGTGCCAGCAGTTACTCGAGGAGTGGAAACACCATATATTTT
NA | TRBJ1-2 | TRBD1 | TRBV6-1 | CASSRGQDLGYGYTF | TGTGCCAGCAGTAGAGGACAGGATCTCGGTTATGGCTACACCTTC
NA | TRBJ2-1 | TRBD2 | TRBV27 | CASRRALAGTYNEQFF | TGTGCCAGCAGAAGGGCCCTAGCGGGAACTTACAATGAGCAGTTCTTC
NA | TRBJ1-6 | NA | TRBV5-1 | CASSAYRVNNSPLHF | TGCGCCAGCAGCGCCTACCGTGTAAACAATTCACCCCTCCACTTT
NA | TRBJ2-2 | NA | TRBV27 | CASRSLVQANGPGELFF | TGTGCCAGCAGATCACTCGTCCAGGCAAACGGGCCCGGGGAGCTGTTTTTT
NA | TRBJ1-5 | NA | TRBV19 | CASSSRTEDSNQPQHF | TGTGCCAGTAGTTCACGGACAGAAGATAGCAATCAGCCCCAGCATTTT
NA | TRBJ1-2 | NA | TRBV14 | CASSQRPSWEDYGYTF | TGTGCCAGCAGCCAACGACCGAGTTGGGAGGACTATGGCTACACCTTC